This T cell receptor beta chain was obtained from a study of T cell changes during pregnancy in multiple sclerosis. Here immunoSEQ multiplex PCR was the method, and the copy in TCRdb shows in-frame clones only, minus some. The sample includes approximately 69,000 clones, about 95% of them seen just once. Sequenced here: peripheral blood, sampled in the third trimester of pregnancy. The sequence came from a female donor with multiple sclerosis, enrolled in a pregnancy study.

The chain's CDR3 is CASTSGQSNQPQHF. The CDR3 DNA reads TGTGCCAGCACCAGCGGACAGAGCAATCAGCCCCAGCATTTT. V and J are TRBV2 and TRBJ1-5; D may be TRBD1 (6 bases). This CDR3 is 14 amino acids long. Looked up from germline, CDR1 is SNHLY and CDR2 is FYNNEI. Deletions cut 7 bases from V and 1 base from J, with 11 bases between.